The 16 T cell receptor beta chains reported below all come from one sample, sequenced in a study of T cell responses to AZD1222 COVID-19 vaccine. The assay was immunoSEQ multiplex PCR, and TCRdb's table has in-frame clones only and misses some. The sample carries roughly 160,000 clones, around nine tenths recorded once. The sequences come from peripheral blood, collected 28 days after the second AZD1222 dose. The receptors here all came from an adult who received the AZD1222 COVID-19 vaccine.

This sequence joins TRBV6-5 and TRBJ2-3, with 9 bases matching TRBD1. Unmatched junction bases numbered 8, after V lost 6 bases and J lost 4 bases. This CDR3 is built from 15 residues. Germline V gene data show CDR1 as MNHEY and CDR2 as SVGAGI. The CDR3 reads CASRRSGQGADTQYF. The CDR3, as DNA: TGTGCCAGCAGGCGGTCGGGACAGGGAGCAGATACGCAGTATTTT.

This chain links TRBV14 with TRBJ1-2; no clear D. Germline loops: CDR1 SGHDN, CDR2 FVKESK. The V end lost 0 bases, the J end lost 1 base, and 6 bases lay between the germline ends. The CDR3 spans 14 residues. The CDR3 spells CASSQDYSNYGYTF. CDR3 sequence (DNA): TGTGCCAGCAGCCAAGATTACAGTAACTATGGCTACACCTTC.

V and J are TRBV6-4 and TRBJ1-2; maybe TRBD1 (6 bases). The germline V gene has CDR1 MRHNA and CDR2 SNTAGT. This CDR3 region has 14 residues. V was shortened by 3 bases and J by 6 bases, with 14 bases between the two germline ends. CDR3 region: CASSERGGGHGYTF. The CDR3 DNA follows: TGTGCCAGCAGTGAACGCGGGGGCGGACATGGCTACACCTTC.

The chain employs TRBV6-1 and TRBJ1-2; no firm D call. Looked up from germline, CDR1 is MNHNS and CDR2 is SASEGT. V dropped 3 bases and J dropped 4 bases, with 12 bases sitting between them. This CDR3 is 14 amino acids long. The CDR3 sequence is CASSDGVRGYGYTF. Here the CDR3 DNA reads TGTGCCAGCAGTGATGGGGTTCGTGGCTATGGCTACACCTTC.

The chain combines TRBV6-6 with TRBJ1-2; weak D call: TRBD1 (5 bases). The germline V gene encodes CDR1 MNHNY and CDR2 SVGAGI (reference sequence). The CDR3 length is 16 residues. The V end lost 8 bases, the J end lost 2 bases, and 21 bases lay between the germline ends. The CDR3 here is CASLLSGDGKNYGYTF. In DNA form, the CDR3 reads TGTGCCAGCCTCTTGAGCGGGGACGGTAAAAACTATGGCTACACCTTC.

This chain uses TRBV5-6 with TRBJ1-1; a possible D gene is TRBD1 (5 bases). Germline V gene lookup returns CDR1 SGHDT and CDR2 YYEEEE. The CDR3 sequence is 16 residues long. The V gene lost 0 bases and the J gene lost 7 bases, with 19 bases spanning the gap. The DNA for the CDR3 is TGTGCCAGCAGCTTGGGCGGTGGGGGATTTATGAATGAAGCTTTCTTT. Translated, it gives CASSLGGGGFMNEAFF.

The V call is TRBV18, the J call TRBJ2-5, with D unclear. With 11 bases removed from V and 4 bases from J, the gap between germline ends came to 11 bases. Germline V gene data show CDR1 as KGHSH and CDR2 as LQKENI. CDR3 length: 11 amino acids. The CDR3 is CAARWAETQYF. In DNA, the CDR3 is TGTGCCGCTAGGTGGGCAGAGACCCAGTACTTC.

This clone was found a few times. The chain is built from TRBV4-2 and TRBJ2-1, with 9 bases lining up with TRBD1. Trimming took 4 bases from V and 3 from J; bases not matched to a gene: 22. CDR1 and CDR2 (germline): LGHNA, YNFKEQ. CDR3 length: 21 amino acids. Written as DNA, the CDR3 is TGTGCCAGCAGCCCAAACTACGGACAGGGGATTACGGGTAATCTCTACAATGAGCAGTTCTTC. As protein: CASSPNYGQGITGNLYNEQFF.

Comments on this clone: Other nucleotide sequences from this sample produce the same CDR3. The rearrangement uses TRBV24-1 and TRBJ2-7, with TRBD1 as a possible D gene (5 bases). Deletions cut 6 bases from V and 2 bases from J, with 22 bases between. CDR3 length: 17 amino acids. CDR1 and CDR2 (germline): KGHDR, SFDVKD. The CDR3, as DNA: TGTGCCACCAGTCTCAGGGCTAACCCCTCCCATACCTACGAGCAGTACTTC. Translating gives CATSLRANPSHTYEQYF.

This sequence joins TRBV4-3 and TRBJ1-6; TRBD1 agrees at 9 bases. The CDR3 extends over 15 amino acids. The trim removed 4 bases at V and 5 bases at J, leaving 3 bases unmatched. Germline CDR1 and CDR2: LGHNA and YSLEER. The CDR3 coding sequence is TGCGCCAGCAGCCGCGGACAGGGGAATAATTCACCCCTCCACTTT. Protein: CASSRGQGNNSPLHF.

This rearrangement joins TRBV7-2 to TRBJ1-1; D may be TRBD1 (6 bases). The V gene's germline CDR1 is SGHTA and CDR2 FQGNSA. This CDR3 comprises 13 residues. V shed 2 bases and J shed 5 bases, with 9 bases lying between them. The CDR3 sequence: CASSLNRETEAFF. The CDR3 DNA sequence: TGTGCCAGCAGCTTAAACAGGGAAACTGAAGCTTTCTTT.

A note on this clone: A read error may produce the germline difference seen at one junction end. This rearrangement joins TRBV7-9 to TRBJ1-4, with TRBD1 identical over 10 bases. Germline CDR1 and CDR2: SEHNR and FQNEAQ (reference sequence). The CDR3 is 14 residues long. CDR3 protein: CASSLPPGQGPVLF. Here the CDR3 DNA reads TGTGCCAGCAGCCTACCACCGGGACAGGGGCCCGTGCTATTT.

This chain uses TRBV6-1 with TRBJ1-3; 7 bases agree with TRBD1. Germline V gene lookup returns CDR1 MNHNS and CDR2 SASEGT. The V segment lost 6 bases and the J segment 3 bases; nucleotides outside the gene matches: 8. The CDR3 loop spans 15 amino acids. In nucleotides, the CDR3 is TGTGCCAGCAGCACCACAGGGGTTGGTGGAAACACCATATATTTT. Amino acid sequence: CASSTTGVGGNTIYF.

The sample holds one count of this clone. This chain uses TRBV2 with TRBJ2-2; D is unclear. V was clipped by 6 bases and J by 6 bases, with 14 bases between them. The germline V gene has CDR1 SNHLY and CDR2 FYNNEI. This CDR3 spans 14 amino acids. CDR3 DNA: TGTGCCAGCAGGGGAACCAGTACTTCCGGGGAGCTGTTTTTT. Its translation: CASRGTSTSGELFF.

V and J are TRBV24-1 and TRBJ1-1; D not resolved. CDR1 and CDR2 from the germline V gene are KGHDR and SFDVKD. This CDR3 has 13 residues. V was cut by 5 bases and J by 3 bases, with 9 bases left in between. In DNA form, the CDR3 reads TGTGCCACCAGTGCATCGGGTGACACTGAAGCTTTCTTT. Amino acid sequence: CATSASGDTEAFF.

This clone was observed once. In nucleotides, the CDR3 is TGTGCCTGGACTTCCGGGACAGTCCTTTTCTTT. Protein sequence: CAWTSGTVLFF. This chain links TRBV30 with TRBJ1-1; 7 nucleotides align to TRBD1. After removal of 4 bases from V and 13 bases from J, the junction contained 9 bases not matched to a gene. This CDR3 has 11 residues. Germline CDR1 is GTSNPN and CDR2 is SVGIG (reference sequence). Looking up the rest from reference TRBV30 and TRBJ1-1 gives the full variable domain: SQTIHQWPATLVQPVGSPLSLECTVEGTSNPNLYWYRQAAGRGLQLLFYSVGIGQISSEVPQNLSASRPQDRQFILSSKKLLLSDSGFYLCAWTSGTVLFFGQGTRLTVV.